Below, 27 T cell receptor beta chains from the same sample are listed, as sequenced in a study of T cell responses to AZD1222 COVID-19 vaccine. Assay used: immunoSEQ multiplex PCR; TCRdb lists only in-frame clones, some missing. Found here are some 250,000 clones, 94% of them singletons; the top ten hold roughly 0.5%. The specimen was peripheral blood, collected 28 days after the second AZD1222 dose. All receptors come from an adult who received the AZD1222 COVID-19 vaccine.

This rearrangement joins TRBV20-1 to TRBJ2-7; 8 nucleotides match TRBD1. Germline CDR1 is DFQATT and CDR2 is SNEGSKA (reference sequence). The CDR3 contains 11 residues. V was clipped by 5 bases and J by 9 bases; unmatched bases: 6. The chain's CDR3 is CSAHRGNGQYF. DNA for the CDR3: TGCAGTGCTCACAGGGGGAATGGGCAGTACTTC.

The CDR3 spells CASSLLGRTNYGYTF. Here the CDR3 DNA reads TGTGCCAGCAGCTTATTAGGCAGGACTAACTATGGCTACACCTTC. V is TRBV7-9 and J is TRBJ1-2; no definite D call. Germline CDR1 reads SEHNR; CDR2 reads FQNEAQ (reference sequence). The V gene lost 2 bases and the J gene lost 0 bases, with 10 bases spanning the gap. This CDR3 contains 15 residues.

This clone was seen just once. This chain uses TRBV27 with TRBJ2-1, with 8 bases matching TRBD1. Germline lookup yields CDR1 MNHEY and CDR2 SMNVEV (reference sequence). V lost 7 bases and J lost 0; bases outside the gene matches: 5. The length of the CDR3 is 15 residues. The CDR3 region is CASNHRGSSYNEQFF. The CDR3 DNA is TGTGCCAGCAACCACAGGGGGAGCTCCTACAATGAGCAGTTCTTC.

The chain employs TRBV19 and TRBJ2-3; TRBD1 agrees at 9 bases. CDR1 and CDR2 from the germline V gene are LNHDA and SQIVND (reference sequence). Trimming took 7 bases from V and 1 from J; bases not matched to a gene: 6. The CDR3 spans 15 residues. The CDR3 coding sequence is TGTGCCAGTACCTGGAGGACAGGGGGCACAGATACGCAGTATTTT. It translates to CASTWRTGGTDTQYF.

This clone was counted a few times. The V gene is TRBV3-1 (or the pseudogene TRBV3-2), the J gene TRBJ2-7; D not resolved. V lost 5 bases and J 2 bases, leaving 16 bases between the germline ends. Germline CDR1 and CDR2: LGHDT and YNNKEL (reference sequence). CDR3 length: 15 residues. The CDR3 sequence is CASSSLHSGPYEQYF. Here the CDR3 DNA reads TGTGCCAGCAGCTCACTCCACTCCGGGCCCTACGAGCAGTACTTC.

This chain connects TRBV3-1 (or the pseudogene TRBV3-2) to TRBJ1-2; 8 nucleotides line up with TRBD1. V was pared by 4 bases and J by 4 bases, with 2 bases of the junction left unmatched. The CDR3 consists of 13 residues. Germline-derived CDR1 and CDR2 are LGHDT and YNNKEL (reference sequence). The CDR3, as DNA: TGTGCCAGCAGCCCCGACAGGGGCTATGGCTACACCTTC. It yields the protein CASSPDRGYGYTF.

About this clone itself: This same CDR3 is encoded by further DNA sequences in the sample. V and J are TRBV5-5 and TRBJ2-7; 8 bases line up with TRBD1. Germline V gene lookup returns CDR1 SGHKS and CDR2 YYEKEE (reference sequence). The CDR3 consists of 14 residues. The junction had 3 bases not matched to a gene; V was cut back by 0 bases and J by 4 bases. CDR3 sequence reads: CASSLGTGPYEQYF. In DNA, the CDR3 is TGTGCCAGCAGCTTGGGGACAGGGCCGTACGAGCAGTACTTC.

This chain links TRBV11-1 with TRBJ2-7, with 13 nucleotides matching TRBD2. V lost 5 bases and J lost 3; bases outside the gene matches: 7. In germline, CDR1 is SGHAT, CDR2 FQDESV (reference sequence). The CDR3 runs to 16 residues. CDR3 DNA sequence: TGTGCCAGCAGCCGGGCCGGGACTAGCGGGGACTACGAGCAGTACTTC. It specifies CASSRAGTSGDYEQYF.

The chain carries TRBV5-5 and TRBJ1-2, with D maybe TRBD1 (5 bases). This CDR3 contains 14 residues. Trimming stripped 1 base from V and 4 bases from J, with 11 bases between. Germline lookup yields CDR1 SGHKS and CDR2 YYEKEE (reference sequence). DNA of the CDR3: TGTGCCAGCAGCTTGATGCAGGGCGGCTATGGCTACACCTTC. Protein product: CASSLMQGGYGYTF.

On this clone: It is unclear where the CDR3 begins or ends on the DNA, so no DNA is shown, and the CDR3 is as TCRdb lists it. The rearrangement links TRBV28 to TRBJ1-6. Germline V CDR1 and CDR2: MDHEN, SYDVKM. The CDR3 length is 14 residues, termini included. The CDR3 reads CASSSSGYNSPLHF.

The V gene is TRBV6-5, the J gene TRBJ2-5, with a tentative D call TRBD1 (6 bases). Trimming shortened V by 6 bases and J by 7 bases, and 12 bases separated the two germline ends. Germline CDR1 MNHEY, CDR2 SVGAGI. CDR3 length: 12 amino acids. The CDR3 protein is CASRGAVGTQYF. CDR3 DNA: TGTGCCAGCAGGGGGGCAGTCGGGACCCAGTACTTC.

This chain joins TRBV28 and TRBJ2-2; TRBD1 is a possible D gene (6 bases). The CDR3 is 15 amino acids. The V and J ends lost 3 bases and 2 bases respectively, with 10 bases between them. Germline CDR1 MDHEN, CDR2 SYDVKM. The CDR3 bases are TGTGCCAGCAGTTTTATGGGGGCCAACACCGGGGAGCTGTTTTTT. Translated, it gives CASSFMGANTGELFF.

The chain carries TRBV29-1 and TRBJ2-3; tentatively, D is TRBD2 (5 bases). The CDR3 length is 16 residues. The germline V and J ends were trimmed by 0 bases and 0 bases, with 13 bases remaining between them. Looked up from germline, CDR1 is SQVTM and CDR2 is ANQGSEA. The CDR3 DNA reads TGCAGCGTTGAAGATCGAGAGGGATCTAGCACAGATACGCAGTATTTT. As protein: CSVEDREGSSTDTQYF.

There are a few counts of this clone. V is TRBV7-3 and J is TRBJ2-1; tentative D call: TRBD2 (7 bases). Trimming shortened V by 5 bases and J by 9 bases, and 17 bases separated the two germline ends. Germline CDR1 and CDR2: SGHTA and FQGTGA. The CDR3 spans 14 residues. CDR3 DNA sequence: TGTGCCAGCAGCCCTGGGACTATAGGGGGTGAGCAGTTCTTC. Protein: CASSPGTIGGEQFF.

The genes are TRBV18 and TRBJ2-1; D is unclear. Germline CDR1 and CDR2: KGHSH and LQKENI. There are 11 residues in the CDR3. The V gene lost 1 base and the J gene lost 8 bases, with 3 bases spanning the gap. The CDR3 region is CASSPQHEQFF. CDR3 DNA sequence: TGTGCCAGCTCACCACAACATGAGCAGTTCTTC. Supplemented by reference TRBV18 and TRBJ2-1, the full variable domain reads NAGVMQNPRHLVRRRGQEARLRCSPMKGHSHVYWYRQLPEEGLKFMVYLQKENIIDESGMPKERFSAEFPKEGPSILRIQQVVRGDSAAYFCASSPQHEQFFGPGTRLTVL.

The chain carries TRBV7-9 and TRBJ1-2; D is possibly TRBD1 (5 bases). V was pared by 1 base and J by 6 bases, with 15 bases between. The CDR3 sequence is 15 residues long. In germline, CDR1 is SEHNR, CDR2 FQNEAQ (reference sequence). This CDR3 is CASSLGLGTTDGYTF. The CDR3 coding sequence is TGTGCCAGCAGCTTAGGCTTAGGGACCACGGATGGCTACACCTTC.

V and J are TRBV6-5 and TRBJ1-2; D is possibly TRBD1 (6 bases). Trimming cost V 6 bases and J 2 bases, with 16 bases left between them. The CDR3 totals 15 residues. Germline V gene sequence: CDR1 MNHEY, CDR2 SVGAGI. CDR3 protein: CASRPYPGTNYGYTF. CDR3 nucleotide sequence: TGTGCCAGCAGGCCCTACCCCGGGACAAACTATGGCTACACCTTC.

The table lists this clone with a few counts. This chain uses TRBV19 with TRBJ1-1; TRBD1 is a possible D gene (5 bases). This CDR3 comprises 14 residues. Looked up from germline, CDR1 is LNHDA and CDR2 is SQIVND (reference sequence). Trimming stripped 3 bases from V and 4 bases from J, with 12 bases between. CDR3 protein: CASSIGGRGTEAFF. The DNA of the CDR3 is TGTGCCAGTAGTATCGGGGGAAGGGGCACTGAAGCTTTCTTT.

The V call is TRBV7-9, the J call TRBJ1-5; D might be TRBD1 (5 bases). The length of the CDR3 is 12 residues. The germline gives CDR1 SEHNR, CDR2 FQNEAQ (reference sequence). V shed 5 bases and J shed 6 bases, with 8 bases lying between them. CDR3 sequence reads: CASSHGAQPQHF. The CDR3 DNA is TGTGCCAGCAGCCACGGGGCTCAGCCCCAGCATTTT.

The chain has TRBV7-9 and TRBJ2-1, with D maybe TRBD1 (5 bases). Germline V lookup: CDR1 SEHNR, CDR2 FQNEAQ (reference sequence). This CDR3 comprises 12 residues. V lost 11 bases and J lost 8, with 16 bases in between. CDR3 sequence: CALLGDLDEQFF. In nucleotides, the CDR3 is TGTGCCCTTTTAGGGGATTTAGATGAGCAGTTCTTC.

This chain uses TRBV4-1 with TRBJ1-1, with no clear D. The ends were cut back, 0 bases at V and 1 base at J, with 6 bases in the middle. This CDR3 region has 14 residues. The germline gives CDR1 MGHRA, CDR2 YSYEKL. Written as DNA, the CDR3 is TGCGCCAGCAGCCAAGAAGGCTGGAACACTGAAGCTTTCTTT. Translation gives CASSQEGWNTEAFF.

V and J are TRBV5-4 and TRBJ1-1; 9 bases map to TRBD1. In germline, CDR1 is SGHNT, CDR2 YYREEE (reference sequence). The CDR3 extends over 14 amino acids. The V segment lost 4 bases and the J segment 2 bases; nucleotides outside the gene matches: 3. CDR3: CASSRTGDNTEAFF. CDR3 in DNA: TGTGCCAGCAGCCGGACAGGGGATAACACTGAAGCTTTCTTT.

The rearrangement links TRBV25-1 to TRBJ2-1, with D possibly matching TRBD1 (6 bases). Trimming removed 8 bases at V and 2 bases at J, with 7 bases between. The CDR3 runs 12 residues. Germline CDR1 is MGHDK and CDR2 is SYGVNS. CDR3 loop: CASRDTYNEQFF. The CDR3 coding sequence is TGTGCCAGCCGGGACACCTACAATGAGCAGTTCTTC.

The V and J genes are TRBV10-1 and TRBJ2-7; 7 bases fit TRBD2. The germline V gene has CDR1 WNHNN and CDR2 SYGVQD (reference sequence). The CDR3 is 16 residues long. The J segment lost 4 bases and the V segment lost 7 bases, leaving 16 bases of the junction unmatched. The CDR3 sequence is CASKAGEPIQKYEQYF. CDR3 nucleotides: TGCGCCAGCAAGGCGGGGGAACCGATCCAAAAATACGAGCAGTACTTC.

V gene TRBV2 combines with J gene TRBJ1-5; weak D call: TRBD1 (6 bases). V was shortened by 2 bases and J by 5 bases, with 13 bases between the two germline ends. The CDR3 loop spans 15 amino acids. Germline V gene data show CDR1 as SNHLY and CDR2 as FYNNEI. This CDR3 is CASSEKQGGHQPQHF. The CDR3 DNA follows: TGTGCCAGCAGTGAAAAACAGGGTGGGCATCAGCCCCAGCATTTT.

The chain couples TRBV7-9 to TRBJ2-1; 8 bases align to TRBD2. The CDR3 covers 15 residues. Germline CDR1 SEHNR, CDR2 FQNEAQ (reference sequence). The V gene end was trimmed by 3 bases and the J gene end by 8 bases; junction bases not matched to a gene: 9. The DNA for the CDR3 is TGTGCCAGCAGCTTTCGGACTAGCAGGAGCTATGAGCAGTTCTTC. Protein: CASSFRTSRSYEQFF.

The rearrangement links TRBV7-2 to TRBJ2-2, with no clear D. Germline CDR1 reads SGHTA; CDR2 reads FQGNSA. The CDR3 contains 13 residues. V dropped 4 bases and J dropped 3 bases, with 6 bases sitting between them. This CDR3 reads CASSSSHTGELFF. The CDR3, as DNA: TGTGCCAGCAGCTCCTCCCACACCGGGGAGCTGTTTTTT.